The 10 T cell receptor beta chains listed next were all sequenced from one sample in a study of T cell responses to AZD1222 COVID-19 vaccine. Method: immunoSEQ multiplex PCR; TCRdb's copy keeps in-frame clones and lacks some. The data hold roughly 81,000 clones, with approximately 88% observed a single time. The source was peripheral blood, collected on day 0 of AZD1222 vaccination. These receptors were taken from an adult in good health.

CDR3 coding DNA: TGTGCCAGCAGCTTCCGACAGGGCTCCTACGAGCAGTACTTC. It codes for CASSFRQGSYEQYF. This chain connects TRBV11-2 to TRBJ2-7, with 7 bases fitting TRBD1. The CDR3 is 14 amino acids. With 3 bases clipped from V and 0 bases from J, the junction kept 2 bases outside the gene matches. From germline, CDR1 is SGHAT and CDR2 FQNNGV.

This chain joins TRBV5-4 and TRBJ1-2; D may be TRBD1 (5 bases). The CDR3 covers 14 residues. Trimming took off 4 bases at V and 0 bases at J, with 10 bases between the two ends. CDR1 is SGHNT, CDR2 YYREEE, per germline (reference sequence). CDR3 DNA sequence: TGTGCCAGCAGCCCGGACACCTCTAACTATGGCTACACCTTC. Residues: CASSPDTSNYGYTF.

The CDR3 DNA is TGTGCCACCAGTGATGGGACAGTCAGCAATCAGCCCCAGCATTTT. Translating gives CATSDGTVSNQPQHF. The chain employs TRBV24-1 and TRBJ1-5, with 7 bases fitting TRBD1. The trim removed 3 bases at V and 1 base at J, leaving 2 bases unmatched. Germline V gene sequence: CDR1 KGHDR, CDR2 SFDVKD. CDR3 size: 15 residues.

The CDR3 reads CSVERDKVNTEAFF. CDR3 bases: TGCAGCGTTGAAAGGGACAAGGTTAACACTGAAGCTTTCTTT. The V gene is TRBV29-1, the J gene TRBJ1-1; D is possibly TRBD1 (6 bases). Trimming removed 2 bases at V and 2 bases at J, with 12 bases between. The CDR3 sequence is 14 residues long. Germline V gene data show CDR1 as SQVTM and CDR2 as ANQGSEA.

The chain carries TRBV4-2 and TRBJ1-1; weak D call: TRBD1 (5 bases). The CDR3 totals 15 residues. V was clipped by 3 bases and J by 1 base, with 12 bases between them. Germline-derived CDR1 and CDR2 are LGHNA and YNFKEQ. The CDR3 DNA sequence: TGTGCCAGCAGCCATAATGACAGACCGAACACTGAAGCTTTCTTT. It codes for CASSHNDRPNTEAFF.

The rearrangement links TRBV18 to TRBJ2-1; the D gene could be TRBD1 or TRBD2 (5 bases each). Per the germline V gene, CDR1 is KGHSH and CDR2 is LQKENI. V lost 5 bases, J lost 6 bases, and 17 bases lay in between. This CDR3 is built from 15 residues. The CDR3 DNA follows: TGTGCCAGCTCATCCGGGACGGAGCTTCCCAATGAGCAGTTCTTC. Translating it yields CASSSGTELPNEQFF.

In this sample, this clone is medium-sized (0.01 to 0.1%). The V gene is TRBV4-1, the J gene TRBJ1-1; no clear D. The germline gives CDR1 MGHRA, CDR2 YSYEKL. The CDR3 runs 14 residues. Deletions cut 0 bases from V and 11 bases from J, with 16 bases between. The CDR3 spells CASSQEGRRTSAFF. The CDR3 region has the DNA TGCGCCAGCAGCCAAGAAGGTCGGAGAACGTCGGCTTTCTTT.

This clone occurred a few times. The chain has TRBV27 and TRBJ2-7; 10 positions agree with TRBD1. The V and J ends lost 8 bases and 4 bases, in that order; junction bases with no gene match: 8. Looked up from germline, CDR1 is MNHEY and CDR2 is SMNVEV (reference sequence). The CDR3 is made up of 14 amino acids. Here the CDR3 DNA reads TGTGCCAGCGGATCCGGGACAGGGGTTTACGAGCAGTACTTC. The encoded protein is CASGSGTGVYEQYF.

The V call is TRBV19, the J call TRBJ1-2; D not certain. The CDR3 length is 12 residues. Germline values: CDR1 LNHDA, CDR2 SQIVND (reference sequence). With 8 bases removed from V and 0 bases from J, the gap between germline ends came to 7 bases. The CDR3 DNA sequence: TGTGCCAGTGGGCCTCCTAACTATGGCTACACCTTC. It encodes CASGPPNYGYTF. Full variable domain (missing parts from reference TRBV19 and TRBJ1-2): DGGITQSPKYLFRKEGQNVTLSCEQNLNHDAMYWYRQDPGQGLRLIYYSQIVNDFQKGDIAEGYSVSREKKESFPLTVTSAQKNPTAFYLCASGPPNYGYTFGSGTRLTVV.

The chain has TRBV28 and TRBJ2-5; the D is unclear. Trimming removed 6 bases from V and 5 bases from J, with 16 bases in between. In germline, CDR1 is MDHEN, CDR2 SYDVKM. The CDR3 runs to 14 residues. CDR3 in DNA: TGTGCCAGCAGAGGTCGATGGGGATCTGAGACCCAGTACTTC. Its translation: CASRGRWGSETQYF.